These 27 T cell receptor beta chains were all obtained from the same sample, sequenced in a study of blood T cell repertoires in COVID-19. The assay was immunoSEQ multiplex PCR, and TCRdb's table has in-frame clones only and misses some. The top ten clones hold around 6.1% of a sample with roughly 150,000 clones, approximately 87% of them seen once. Sequenced sample: peripheral blood. These receptors all stem from a man aged 80 or over with acute or convalescent COVID-19.

The rearrangement links TRBV9 to TRBJ1-2, with 12 bases aligning to TRBD1. Germline trimming cut 3 bases from V and 8 bases from J; bases unmatched to any gene: 14. This CDR3 contains 17 residues. Germline CDR1 SGDLS, CDR2 YYNGEE. This CDR3 is CASSARDRDRGRLGYTF. For the CDR3, the DNA is TGTGCCAGCAGCGCGAGAGACCGGGACAGGGGGCGCCTGGGCTACACCTTC.

This clone was detected only once. The genes are TRBV4-2 and TRBJ2-3, with TRBD2 identical over 8 bases. CDR3 length: 18 amino acids. CDR1 LGHNA and CDR2 YNFKEQ come from the germline V gene. The V and J ends lost 0 bases and 0 bases, in that order; junction bases with no gene match: 8. The CDR3 DNA sequence: TGTGCCAGCAGCCAAGATGGGAGCGGGGGAGCCAGCACAGATACGCAGTATTTT. Translated, it gives CASSQDGSGGASTDTQYF.

The chain combines TRBV5-4 with TRBJ1-1; possibly TRBD1 for D (6 bases). The CDR3 covers 14 residues. V gave up 4 bases and J gave up 10 bases, with 20 bases separating them. Germline-derived CDR1 and CDR2 are SGHNT and YYREEE (reference sequence). CDR3: CASSRPGGGGGAFF. The CDR3 bases are TGTGCCAGCAGCCGCCCCGGGGGAGGGGGGGGAGCTTTCTTT.

This chain links TRBV7-9 with TRBJ1-1; TRBD1 matches at 7 bases. The CDR3 runs 12 residues. V was clipped by 8 bases and J by 2 bases; unmatched bases: 2. Germline CDR1 SEHNR, CDR2 FQNEAQ (reference sequence). The CDR3 DNA reads TGTGCCAGCGGACAGGTTAACACTGAAGCTTTCTTT. This gives the protein CASGQVNTEAFF.

V gene TRBV5-1 combines with J gene TRBJ1-1; 8 nucleotides agree with TRBD1. The V gene's germline CDR1 is SGHRS and CDR2 YFSETQ. The CDR3 runs to 16 residues. J was trimmed by 6 bases and V by 5 bases; bases with no gene match: 15. CDR3 sequence: CASSVVVVGTGAEAFF. Here the CDR3 DNA reads TGCGCCAGCAGTGTGGTGGTGGTGGGGACAGGCGCTGAAGCTTTCTTT.

The rearrangement links TRBV11-2 to TRBJ2-7; TRBD2 might be the D (6 bases). The V end lost 5 bases, the J end lost 2 bases, and 16 bases lay between the germline ends. In germline, CDR1 is SGHAT, CDR2 FQNNGV. This CDR3 contains 15 residues. CDR3 nucleotides: TGTGCCAGCAGCCGGACGGAGGGTTGGACCTACGAGCAGTACTTC. Translated: CASSRTEGWTYEQYF.

This rearrangement joins TRBV27 to TRBJ2-1; weak D call: TRBD1 (5 bases). The CDR3 runs 15 residues. V dropped 2 bases and J dropped 0 bases, with 8 bases sitting between them. Germline values: CDR1 MNHEY, CDR2 SMNVEV (reference sequence). The CDR3 here is CASSLQGLSYNEQFF. The CDR3 nucleotides are TGTGCCAGCAGTTTACAGGGTCTCTCCTACAATGAGCAGTTCTTC.

This chain links TRBV5-1 with TRBJ2-3, with 7 positions matching TRBD1. V trimming: 5 bases; J trimming: 2 bases; junction bases outside the gene matches: 5. The germline V gene has CDR1 SGHRS and CDR2 YFSETQ. The CDR3 runs 14 residues. The CDR3 DNA is TGCGCCAGCAGTAGGGGACAGATCACAGATACGCAGTATTTT. Translation: CASSRGQITDTQYF.

The gene calls are TRBV7-9 and TRBJ1-2; TRBD1 matches at 8 bases. Per germline, CDR1 SEHNR and CDR2 FQNEAQ (reference sequence). V lost 5 bases and J lost 7; bases outside the gene matches: 3. CDR3 length: 12 residues. Here the CDR3 DNA reads TGTGCCAGCAGCCCCGGACAGGGTGGCTACACCTTC. Amino acid sequence: CASSPGQGGYTF.

The table lists this clone with a count of one. The chain employs TRBV7-2 and TRBJ1-5; D is perhaps TRBD1 (5 bases). The length of the CDR3 is 13 residues. CDR1 is SGHTA, CDR2 FQGNSA, per germline. V was cut by 3 bases and J by 9 bases, with 12 bases left in between. The chain's CDR3 is CASSFGGSRPQHF. CDR3 nucleotides: TGTGCCAGCAGCTTTGGGGGGAGTAGGCCCCAGCATTTT.

The chain recombines TRBV9 with TRBJ2-7; a possible D gene is TRBD1 (6 bases). CDR1 and CDR2 (germline): SGDLS, YYNGEE. The V gene lost 0 bases and the J gene lost 3 bases, with 13 bases spanning the gap. CDR3 length: 15 residues. In DNA form, the CDR3 reads TGTGCCAGCAGCGTAGAGGGGGTTGGAAACTACGAGCAGTACTTC. It encodes CASSVEGVGNYEQYF.

V and J are TRBV9 and TRBJ1-6; D might be TRBD1 (6 bases). The V and J ends lost 4 bases and 6 bases respectively, with 14 bases between them. CDR1 is SGDLS, CDR2 YYNGEE, per germline. The CDR3 is 15 amino acids. CDR3 nucleotide sequence: TGTGCCAGCAGCAGCCGACAGGAGCCTAATTCACCCCTCCACTTT. This gives the protein CASSSRQEPNSPLHF. The variable domain in full, completed from reference TRBV9 and TRBJ1-6, reads DSGVTQTPKHLITATGQRVTLRCSPRSGDLSVYWYQQSLDQGLQFLIQYYNGEERAKGNILERFSAQQFPDLHSELNLSSLELGDSALYFCASSSRQEPNSPLHFGNGTRLTVT.

Here the CDR3 reads CASSLFGGAGEKLFF. In DNA, the CDR3 is TGTGCCAGCAGTTTATTCGGGGGGGCGGGTGAAAAACTGTTTTTT. The chain employs TRBV28 and TRBJ1-4, with D possibly being TRBD1 (6 bases). Trimming pared 1 base from V and 7 bases from J, leaving 13 bases between. Germline lookup yields CDR1 MDHEN and CDR2 SYDVKM. There are 15 residues in the CDR3. Supplemented by reference TRBV28 and TRBJ1-4, the full variable domain reads DVKVTQSSRYLVKRTGEKVFLECVQDMDHENMFWYRQDPGLGLRLIYFSYDVKMKEKGDIPEGYSVSREKKERFSLILESASTNQTSMYLCASSLFGGAGEKLFFGSGTQLSVL.

The chain combines TRBV9 with TRBJ1-3; 8 bases match TRBD1. In germline, CDR1 is SGDLS, CDR2 YYNGEE. V trimming: 4 bases; J trimming: 6 bases; junction bases outside the gene matches: 6. This CDR3 spans 14 amino acids. CDR3 nucleotide sequence: TGTGCCAGCAGCAAGGGACAGGAGGTAAACACCATATATTTT. Amino acid sequence: CASSKGQEVNTIYF.

J is TRBJ2-7 and V is TRBV19; the match to TRBD1 covers 9 bases. Germline CDR1 reads LNHDA; CDR2 reads SQIVND (reference sequence). The junction had 13 bases not matched to a gene; V was cut back by 6 bases and J by 1 base. The CDR3 contains 17 residues. Here the CDR3 reads CASSPPGTGRGSYEQYF. The CDR3 nucleotides are TGTGCCAGTAGCCCGCCCGGGACAGGGCGGGGATCCTACGAGCAGTACTTC.

The chain has TRBV11-2 and TRBJ2-1; TRBD2 matches at 7 bases. Germline trimming cut 3 bases from V and 6 bases from J; bases unmatched to any gene: 5. The CDR3 totals 14 residues. The germline V gene has CDR1 SGHAT and CDR2 FQNNGV. Here the CDR3 reads CASSFNGRTNEQFF. The CDR3 DNA reads as TGTGCCAGCAGCTTTAACGGGAGGACCAATGAGCAGTTCTTC.

This clone was counted a single time. The genes are TRBV30 and TRBJ2-2, with TRBD2 matching over 7 bases. The CDR3 consists of 14 residues. Germline values: CDR1 GTSNPN, CDR2 SVGIG (reference sequence). Trimming cost V 1 base and J 5 bases; bases outside gene matches: 4. In DNA, the CDR3 is TGTGCCTGGAGTGGAATCGGGGGGACCGGGGAGCTGTTTTTT. This sequence encodes CAWSGIGGTGELFF.

The chain combines TRBV5-4 with TRBJ1-2; possible D gene TRBD1, 5 bases. This CDR3 has 15 amino acids. V was cut by 6 bases and J by 0 bases, with 15 bases left in between. CDR1 is SGHNT, CDR2 YYREEE, per germline (reference sequence). The CDR3 region is CASTLGHLANYGYTF. CDR3 DNA: TGTGCCAGCACCCTGGGGCACCTAGCTAACTATGGCTACACCTTC.

The rearrangement uses TRBV5-1 and TRBJ2-4; tentatively, D is TRBD2 (5 bases). The CDR3 totals 14 residues. V lost 0 bases and J lost 2, with 6 bases in between. Germline CDR1 SGHRS, CDR2 YFSETQ. The CDR3 protein is CASSLGETKNIQYF. In nucleotides, the CDR3 is TGCGCCAGCAGCTTGGGGGAGACCAAAAACATTCAGTACTTC.

CDR3: CATSDSLSYEQYF. For the CDR3, the DNA is TGTGCCACCAGTGATAGCCTATCCTACGAGCAGTACTTC. The rearrangement uses TRBV24-1 and TRBJ2-7; D is uncertain. Germline loops: CDR1 KGHDR, CDR2 SFDVKD. The CDR3 contains 13 residues. Trimming took 3 bases from V and 1 from J, leaving 6 bases between them.

The V gene is TRBV25-1, the J gene TRBJ1-6; 7 bases map to TRBD1. Germline lookup yields CDR1 MGHDK and CDR2 SYGVNS. Trimming at V came to 1 base and at J to 7 bases, leaving 4 bases not matched to a gene. The CDR3 length is 15 residues. This CDR3 reads CASSELARGNSPLHF. In DNA form, the CDR3 reads TGTGCCAGCAGTGAATTAGCCAGGGGGAATTCACCCCTCCACTTT.

The chain has TRBV10-3 and TRBJ1-2; TRBD1 matches at 10 bases. V lost 2 bases to trimming and J lost 8 bases; unmatched junction nucleotides: 8. CDR3 length equals 15 residues. Looked up from germline, CDR1 is ENHRY and CDR2 is SYGVKD. The CDR3 DNA follows: TGTGCCATCAGTGAGCCAGGACAGGGGGTATGGGGCTACACCTTC. It translates to CAISEPGQGVWGYTF.

The chain carries TRBV2 and TRBJ2-7, with 7 nucleotides matching TRBD1. V trimming: 5 bases; J trimming: 9 bases; junction bases outside the gene matches: 1. The CDR3 runs to 10 residues. The V gene's germline CDR1 is SNHLY and CDR2 FYNNEI. The CDR3 sequence: CASSSGGQYF. The DNA of the CDR3 is TGTGCCAGCAGTTCAGGGGGGCAGTACTTC.

The chain has TRBV19 and TRBJ1-5, with D perhaps TRBD1 (6 bases). CDR1 is LNHDA and CDR2 is SQIVND in the germline V gene (reference sequence). This CDR3 is built from 16 residues. V was pared by 5 bases and J by 0 bases, with 14 bases between. The CDR3 is CASSAKNRVSNQPQHF. The DNA for the CDR3 is TGTGCCAGTAGTGCGAAGAACAGGGTTAGCAATCAGCCCCAGCATTTT.

This clone was counted a single time. The V and J genes are TRBV30 and TRBJ1-1, with no clear D. CDR3 length equals 13 residues. Germline V gene lookup returns CDR1 GTSNPN and CDR2 SVGIG (reference sequence). The V and J ends lost 0 bases and 4 bases respectively, with 9 bases between them. The CDR3 sequence is CAWSVLPGTEAFF. The CDR3 region has the DNA TGTGCCTGGAGTGTACTTCCGGGCACTGAAGCTTTCTTT.

The rearrangement links TRBV6-5 to TRBJ2-1; the match to TRBD1 covers 7 bases. CDR3 length: 13 amino acids. From germline, CDR1 is MNHEY and CDR2 SVGAGI. V lost 4 bases and J lost 6; bases outside the gene matches: 3. CDR3 nucleotides: TGTGCCAGCAGTTTGACAGGGATCAATGAGCAGTTCTTC. It is translated as CASSLTGINEQFF.

This rearrangement joins TRBV5-1 to TRBJ1-2; no clear D. Per germline, CDR1 SGHRS and CDR2 YFSETQ. The CDR3 runs to 13 residues. Trimming removed 5 bases at V and 7 bases at J, with 15 bases between. The CDR3 DNA sequence: TGCGCCAGCAGTTCATCCGGGGAAGGTGGCTACACCTTC. This translates into CASSSSGEGGYTF.